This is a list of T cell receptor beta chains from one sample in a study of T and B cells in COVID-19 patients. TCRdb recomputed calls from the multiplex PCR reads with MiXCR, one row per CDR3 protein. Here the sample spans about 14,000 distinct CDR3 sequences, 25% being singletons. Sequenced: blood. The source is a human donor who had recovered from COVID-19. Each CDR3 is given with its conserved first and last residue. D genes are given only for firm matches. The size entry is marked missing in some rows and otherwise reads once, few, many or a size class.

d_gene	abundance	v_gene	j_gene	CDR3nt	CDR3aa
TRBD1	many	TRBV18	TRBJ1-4	TGTGCCAGCTCACGGACGGGGATGACAGGGGTAAATGAAAAACTGTTTTTT	CASSRTGMTGVNEKLFF
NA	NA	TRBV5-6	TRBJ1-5	TGTGCCAGCAGCCAAGATAACCCAGGGCGTAGCAATCAGCCCCAGCATTTT	CASSQDNPGRSNQPQHF
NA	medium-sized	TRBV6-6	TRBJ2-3	TGTGCCAGCATCAGGGGGGGAGGTTTGGATACGCAGTATTTT	CASIRGGGLDTQYF
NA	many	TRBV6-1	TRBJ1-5	TGTGCCAGCAGTGAACAGGGAGCGAGGGATCAGCCCCAGCATTTT	CASSEQGARDQPQHF
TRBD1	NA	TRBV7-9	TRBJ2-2	TGTGCCAGCAGCTTAAATTTACAGGGACAGGGGGCGCACGGGGAGCTGTTTTTT	CASSLNLQGQGAHGELFF
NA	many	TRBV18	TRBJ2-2	TGTGCCAGCTCATATGAACCGGGACAAACGAACACCGGGGAGCTGTTTTTT	CASSYEPGQTNTGELFF
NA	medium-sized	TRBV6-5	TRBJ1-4	TGTGCCAGCGGAACAGGGATATTTGAAAAACTGTTTTTT	CASGTGIFEKLFF
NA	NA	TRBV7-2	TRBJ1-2	TGTGCCAGCAGCTTAGACAGGTCCTGGCCAGGAGTCTACACCTTC	CASSLDRSWPGVYTF
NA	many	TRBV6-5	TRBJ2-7	TGTGCCAGCACCATCGACAGTGGCTACGAGCAGTACTTC	CASTIDSGYEQYF
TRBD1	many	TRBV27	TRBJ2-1	TGTGCCAGCAGTTTATCTCTGGGACAGGGGAGGTACGATAGTGAGCAGTTCTTC	CASSLSLGQGRYDSEQFF
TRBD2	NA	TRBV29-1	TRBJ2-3	TGCAGCGTGGTGACTAGCGGGGGATACACAGATACGCAGTATTTT	CSVVTSGGYTDTQYF
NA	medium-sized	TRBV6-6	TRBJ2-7	TGTGCCAGCAGTTACGGGGGCTCGTTTTACGAGCAGTACTTC	CASSYGGSFYEQYF
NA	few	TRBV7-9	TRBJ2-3	TGTGCCAGCACCGCGCGGGAACTGGGGGATACGCAGTATTTT	CASTARELGDTQYF
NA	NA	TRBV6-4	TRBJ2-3	TGTGCCAGCAGTCATAGCGGCACAGATACGCAGTATTTT	CASSHSGTDTQYF
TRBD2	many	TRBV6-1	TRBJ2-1	TGTGCCAGCAGTGAAAGGTTTAGCGGGAGGCTCGACAATGAGCAGTTCTTC	CASSERFSGRLDNEQFF
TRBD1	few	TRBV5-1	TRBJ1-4	TGCGCCAGCAGCTTGGGACGACAGGGGGCGCGGAGTAATGAAAAACTGTTTTTT	CASSLGRQGARSNEKLFF
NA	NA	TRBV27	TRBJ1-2	TGTGCCAGCAGTTTATCGTCAGCTAACTATGGCTACACCTTC	CASSLSSANYGYTF
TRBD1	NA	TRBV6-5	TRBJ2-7	TGTGCCAGCAGTGAAGAGGCAGGGGGCCCCTACGAGCAGTACTTC	CASSEEAGGPYEQYF
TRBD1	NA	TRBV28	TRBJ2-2	TGTGCCAGCAGACCACCTCGGGACAGTTACACCGGGGAGCTGTTTTTT	CASRPPRDSYTGELFF
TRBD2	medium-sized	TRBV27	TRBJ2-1	TGTGCCAGCAGTTGGGCGGGAGTTAGTAATGAGCAGTTCTTC	CASSWAGVSNEQFF
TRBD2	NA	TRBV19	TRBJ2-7	TGTGCCAGTAGTATGTGGGGGACTAGCGGGCTTCACTACGAGCAGTACTTC	CASSMWGTSGLHYEQYF
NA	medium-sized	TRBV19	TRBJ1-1	TGTGCCAGTATATGGGGGACTGAAGCTTTCTTT	CASIWGTEAFF
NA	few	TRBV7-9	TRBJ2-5	TGTGCCACCCAAGGGGCAGTTCAAGAGACCCAGTACTTC	CATQGAVQETQYF
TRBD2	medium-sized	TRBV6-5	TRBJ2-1	TGTGCCAGCAGAATGGCGGGAGGGCCTGGCGGGTGGAATGAGCAGTTCTTC	CASRMAGGPGGWNEQFF
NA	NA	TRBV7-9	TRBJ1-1	TGTGCCAGCAGCCCTGAAGCTTTCTTT	CASSPEAFF
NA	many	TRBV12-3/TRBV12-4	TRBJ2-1	TGTGCCAGCAGTTTAAGGCGGGATATCCACAATGAGCAGTTCTTC	CASSLRRDIHNEQFF
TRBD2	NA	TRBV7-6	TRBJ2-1	TGTGCCAGCAGCGAGGGACTAGCGGAGAACAATGAGCAGTTCTTC	CASSEGLAENNEQFF
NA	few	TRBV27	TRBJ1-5	TGTGCCAGCAGTTTATCGGAGGGAGCACAGCCCCAGCATTTT	CASSLSEGAQPQHF
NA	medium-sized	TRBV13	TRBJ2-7	TGTGCCAGCAGCCCCGGACACTCCTACGAGCAGTACTTC	CASSPGHSYEQYF
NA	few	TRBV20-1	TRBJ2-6	TGCAGTGTGAGCGGCTCTGGGGCCAACGTCCTGACTTTC	CSVSGSGANVLTF